A single sample gave rise to the 17 T cell receptor beta chains below, sequenced in a study of CD8+ T cells in alopecia areata. Researchers sorted pooled cutaneous lymph node cells on the basis of CD4, CD8alpha, NKG2D, NKG2ACE and other markers. Reverse transcribed after extraction, RNA yielded cDNA as the sequencing template. Libraries were prepared by immunoSEQ multiplex PCR; TCRdb keeps only in-frame clonotypes and omits some of them. The repertoire has around 290,000 clones, none seen only once; the ten largest take about 1.2%. The sequenced material came from CD4+ T cells sorted from a lymph node. The source is a C3H/HeJ mouse with alopecia areata. This strain has MHC haplotype H2-k.

A word on this clone: Gene and germline names: mouse. The read ends 4 residues early relative to the CDR3; the germline J gene fills the gap. V and J are TRBV13-1 and TRBJ2-2, with D possibly being TRBD1 (6 bases). Trimming took 3 bases from V and 1 from J, leaving 10 bases between them. This CDR3 is built from 15 residues. Looked up from germline, CDR1 is NSHNY and CDR2 is SYGAGN. The CDR3 spells CASSGGTINTGQLYF. The part of the CDR3 DNA that was read is TGTGCCAGCAGTGGCGGGACAATAAACACCGGG.

In its sample, this clone was seen a few times. Mouse germline and gene names are used. Coverage ceases 4 residues before the CDR3 finishes, and the germline J gene fills in the end. The V and J genes are TRBV1 and TRBJ2-3; 10 bases are a match to TRBD2. The CDR3 has 16 residues. Germline trimming cut 3 bases from V and 0 bases from J; bases unmatched to any gene: 3. The germline V gene encodes CDR1 NSQYPW and CDR2 LRSPGD (reference sequence). The CDR3 DNA, read in part, is TGCACCTGCAGTGCCCTGGGGGGGCCTAGTGCAGAA. Residues: CTCSALGGPSAE. The CDR3 in its entirety is CTCSALGGPSAETLYF.

Of note for this clone: Here the gene names and germline are mouse. Read sequence stops 4 residues before the CDR3 end, and the germline J gene provides the missing end. The chain uses TRBV13-3 and TRBJ1-1, with 7 bases aligning to TRBD1. V shed 3 bases, J shed 0 bases, and the junction held 2 bases outside the gene matches. CDR3 length: 14 amino acids. Germline V gene data show CDR1 as NNHDY and CDR2 as SYVADS. CDR3 in amino acids: CASSADRSNTEVFF. The sequenced CDR3 bases are TGTGCCAGCAGTGCGGACAGGTCAAACACA.

Notes on this clone: This may come from a read error, since a much larger clone is one base off. Gene names and germline refer to mouse. Sequencing ends 4 residues short of the CDR3 end; the germline J gene provides the rest. The rearrangement uses TRBV19 and TRBJ2-2; D ambiguous. Looked up from germline, CDR1 is FNHDT and CDR2 is SITEND (reference sequence). Trimming cost V 2 bases and J 0 bases, with 5 bases left between them. The CDR3 loop spans 14 amino acids. Incomplete CDR3 DNA: TGTGCCAGCAGTATGGGGACAAACACCGGG. Its translation is CASSMGTNTG. The whole CDR3 is CASSMGTNTGQLYF.

As concerns this clone: The gene symbols are mouse symbols. Coverage ceases 3 residues before the CDR3 finishes, and the germline J gene fills in the end. This chain connects TRBV1 to TRBJ1-6; D unclear. TRBJ1-6 is placed among ORFs of uncertain function. This CDR3 is built from 16 residues. The germline gives CDR1 NSQYPW, CDR2 LRSPGD (reference sequence). Trimming removed 0 bases at V and 1 base at J, with 7 bases between. Here the CDR3 reads CTCSADVGSYNSPLYF. Partial CDR3 DNA: TGCACCTGCAGTGCAGATGTGGGGTCCTATAATTCGCCC.

Worth noting for this clone: Gene names are the mouse ones. The read falls 4 residues short of the CDR3 end, and the missing part is taken from the germline J gene. This rearrangement joins TRBV19 to TRBJ1-2, with unresolved D. The V and J ends lost 5 bases and 1 base respectively, with 9 bases between them. The CDR3 spans 13 residues. Looked up from germline, CDR1 is FNHDT and CDR2 is SITEND (reference sequence). CDR3 sequence: CASSPTRNSDYTF. Incomplete CDR3 DNA: TGTGCCAGCAGCCCAACAAGAAACTCC.

This clone was detected a few times. Mouse germline and gene names are used. The read terminates 4 residues ahead of where the CDR3 ends, so the germline J gene completes it. The same CDR3 arises from other DNA sequences in this sample as well. The J gene is TRBJ2-5, the V gene TRBV5; 8 bases are a match to TRBD2. Germline loops: CDR1 LGHNA, CDR2 YNLKQL (reference sequence). Unmatched junction bases numbered 4, after V lost 4 bases and J lost 1 base. CDR3 length: 15 residues. The CDR3: CASSPGGADQDTQYF. CDR3 DNA, as far as it was read: TGTGCCAGCAGCCCCGGGGGGGCGGACCAAGAC.

Worth noting for this clone: Gene and germline names: mouse. The sample contains more than one DNA sequence encoding this CDR3. The covered CDR3 bases are TGTGCCAGCAGCCCCCTCAGTGCAGAA. Amino acids: CASSPLSAE. The whole CDR3 is CASSPLSAETLYF. The rearrangement joins TRBV19 to TRBJ2-3; D ambiguous. The sequenced fragment ends 4 residues before the CDR3 boundary, so the rest is inferred from the germline J gene. Germline CDR1 FNHDT, CDR2 SITEND (reference sequence). This CDR3 spans 13 amino acids. Trimming shortened V by 5 bases and J by 0 bases, and 7 bases separated the two germline ends.

This clone came up a few times. All gene names here are mouse names. CDR3 amino acids: CASGVTGSAVYEQYF. Partial CDR3 DNA: TGTGCCAGCGGGGTGACAGGGAGCGCTGTCTAT. The gene calls are TRBV13-2 and TRBJ2-7; 7 bases agree with TRBD1. The CDR3 goes on 4 residues after the read ends, and that part is filled in from the germline J gene. J was trimmed by 3 bases and V by 5 bases; bases with no gene match: 11. Germline V CDR1 and CDR2: NNHNN, SYGAGS (reference sequence). The CDR3 consists of 15 residues.

The sample holds a few counts of this clone. Gene names and germline refer to mouse. Within the sample, other DNA sequences also encode this same CDR3. CDR3 bases read: TGTGCCAGCAGTCCGACAGGAAACACCGGG. Amino acid sequence: CASSPTGNTG. The entire CDR3 sequence reads CASSPTGNTGQLYF. The chain carries TRBV19 and TRBJ2-2, with D maybe TRBD1 (6 bases). From the germline J gene comes the end of the CDR3, since the read stops 4 residues before it. Deletions cut 4 bases from V and 1 base from J, with 8 bases between. The CDR3 totals 14 residues. The germline CDR1 and CDR2 sequences are FNHDT and SITEND (reference sequence).

About this clone: Mouse names are used for the genes. The read gets to within 4 residues of the CDR3 end, and the germline J gene fills in the rest. The J gene is TRBJ2-7, the V gene TRBV19; D is ambiguous. Trimming stripped 0 bases from V and 0 bases from J, with 7 bases between. The CDR3 consists of 14 residues. Germline assignment: CDR1 FNHDT and CDR2 SITEND (reference sequence). The CDR3 region is CASSIVRSSYEQYF. The CDR3 DNA, read in part, is TGTGCCAGCAGTATAGTCAGGAGCTCCTAT.

This clone has a count of ten or more. Genes and germline are mouse. Other DNA sequences in the same sample also yield this CDR3. The DNA read from the CDR3 is TGTGCCAGCAGTGATGCAAGGGGGGGCCAAGAC. It codes for CASSDARGGQD. In full, the CDR3 is CASSDARGGQDTQYF. The chain couples TRBV13-3 to TRBJ2-5, with D possibly TRBD2 on 7 matching bases. The read ends 4 residues shy of where the CDR3 ends; the end is completed using the germline J gene. Trimming shortened V by 0 bases and J by 2 bases, and 10 bases separated the two germline ends. Germline loops: CDR1 NNHDY, CDR2 SYVADS. The length of the CDR3 is 15 residues.

Remarks on this clone: Gene names denote mouse genes. The read ends 4 residues before the CDR3 terminus; that terminus is restored from the germline J gene. Distinct nucleotide sequences in the sample also encode this CDR3. The J gene is TRBJ2-1, the V gene TRBV5; 10 positions match TRBD1. Germline lookup yields CDR1 LGHNA and CDR2 YNLKQL (reference sequence). This CDR3 is built from 15 residues. J lost 5 bases, V lost 2 bases, and 3 bases had no gene match. The CDR3 reads CASSQTGTGDAEQFF. The sequenced CDR3 bases are TGTGCCAGCAGCCAAACCGGGACAGGGGATGCT.

A word on this clone: Genes and germline are mouse. The CDR3 end is not reached by the read, which stops 4 residues before it; the germline J gene fills it in. V is TRBV19 and J is TRBJ2-5; 7 bases are shared with TRBD2. Trimming removed 4 bases from V and 2 bases from J; junction bases left unmatched: 7. The germline V gene encodes CDR1 FNHDT and CDR2 SITEND (reference sequence). The CDR3 totals 15 residues. The sequenced part of the CDR3 DNA is TGTGCCAGCAGTCTCGCCTGGGGGATCCAAGAC. Translated: CASSLAWGIQD. The complete CDR3 sequence is CASSLAWGIQDTQYF.

For this clone: Gene names and germline refer to mouse. Read sequence stops 4 residues before the CDR3 end, and the germline J gene provides the missing end. The chain has TRBV12-1 and TRBJ2-1, with TRBD1 identical over 12 bases. CDR3 length: 16 residues. The germline gives CDR1 SGHSN, CDR2 HYEKVE. Trimming cost V 0 bases and J 5 bases; bases outside gene matches: 4. The CDR3 loop is CASSLPGQGADAEQFF. The sequenced part of the CDR3 DNA is TGTGCCAGCTCTCTCCCGGGACAGGGGGCAGATGCT. Full variable domain (rest looked up from reference TRBV12-1 and TRBJ2-1): DSGVVQSPRHIIKEKGGRSVLTCIPISGHSNVVWYQQTLGKELKFLIQHYEKVERDKGFLPSRFSVQQFDDYHSEMNMSALELEDSAMYFCASSLPGQGADAEQFFGPGTRLTVL.

Details on this clone: Gene names are the mouse ones. From the germline J gene comes the end of the CDR3, since the read stops 4 residues before it. V gene TRBV4 combines with J gene TRBJ2-1, with TRBD2 identical over 10 bases. The CDR3 totals 14 residues. After removal of 6 bases from V and 4 bases from J, the junction contained 3 bases not matched to a gene. The germline CDR1 and CDR2 sequences are LGHDT and YNNKQL (reference sequence). The CDR3 loop is CASRDWGDYAEQFF. Partial CDR3 DNA: TGTGCCAGCAGAGACTGGGGGGATTATGCT.

As concerns this clone: Mouse germline and gene names are used. The read halts 4 residues ahead of the CDR3 end, with the missing end drawn from the germline J gene. The chain has TRBV19 and TRBJ2-5; D gene ambiguous. V lost 1 base and J lost 3, with 9 bases in between. The CDR3 totals 14 residues. CDR1 and CDR2 from the germline V gene are FNHDT and SITEND (reference sequence). Incomplete CDR3 DNA: TGTGCCAGCAGTATAACCCGACAACAAGAC. Translating gives CASSITRQQD. The complete CDR3 reads CASSITRQQDTQYF.